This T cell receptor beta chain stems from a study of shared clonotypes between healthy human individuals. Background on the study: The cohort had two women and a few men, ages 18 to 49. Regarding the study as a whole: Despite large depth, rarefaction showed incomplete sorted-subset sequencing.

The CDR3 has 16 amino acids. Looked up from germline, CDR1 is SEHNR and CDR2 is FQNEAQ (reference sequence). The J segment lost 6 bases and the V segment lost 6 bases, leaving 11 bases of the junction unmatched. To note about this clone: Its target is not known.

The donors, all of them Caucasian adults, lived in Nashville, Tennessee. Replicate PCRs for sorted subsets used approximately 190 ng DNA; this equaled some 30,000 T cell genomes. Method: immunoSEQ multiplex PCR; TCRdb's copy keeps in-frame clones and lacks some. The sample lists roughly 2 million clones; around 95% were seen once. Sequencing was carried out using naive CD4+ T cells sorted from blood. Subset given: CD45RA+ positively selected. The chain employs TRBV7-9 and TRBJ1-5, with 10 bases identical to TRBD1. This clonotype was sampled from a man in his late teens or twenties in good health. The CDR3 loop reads CASSTPQTGGFQPQHF. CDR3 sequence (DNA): TGTGCCAGCAGTACGCCGCAGACAGGGGGCTTTCAGCCCCAGCATTTT. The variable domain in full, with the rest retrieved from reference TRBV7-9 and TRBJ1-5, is DTGVSQNPRHKITKRGQNVTFRCDPISEHNRLYWYRQTLGQGPEFLTYFQNEAQLEKSRLLSDRFSAERPKGSFSTLEIQRTEQGDSAMYLCASSTPQTGGFQPQHFGDGTRLSIL.